The source of this T cell receptor (beta chain) is a study of human T cells and chemical hapten exposure. General study findings and limits: The number of TCRs over 1 in 1000 frequency stayed unchanged after DPC.

Stated time point: patch test 1, 2 weeks after DPC sensitization. Treatment reported: therapeutic diphenylcyclopropenone sensitization with weekly scalp DPC. This clonotype was seen many times. Its cognate antigen is unknown. TCRdb independently ran MiXCR on the RACE reads; one entry per CDR3 protein. In the table there are 370,000 or so distinct CDR3 sequences, about 4.8% of which are singletons. Germline V gene data show CDR1 as SGHRS and CDR2 as YFSETQ. CDR3 length: 19 residues. With V trimmed by 1 base and J by 1 base, 11 bases remained unmatched. The sequencing used whole blood, collected in connection with sensitization to the hapten diphenylcyclopropenone (DPC). This sequence joins TRBV5-1 and TRBJ1-1; TRBD1 aligns across 12 bases. The clonotype was recovered from a woman in her forties or fifties with alopecia areata. Some clones in this sample may be carry-over from other donors' samples. The CDR3 here is CASSLYFGTGGEENTEAFF. In DNA, the CDR3 is TGCGCCAGCAGCTTGTACTTTGGGACAGGGGGCGAGGAGAACACTGAAGCTTTCTTT.